This passage covers 30 T cell receptor beta chains from one sample sequenced in a study of response to subunit inactivated influenza vaccine. TCRdb itself ran the RT-PCR reads through MiXCR, one entry per CDR3 protein. The sample consists of some 570,000 distinct CDR3 sequences, around 11% of them appearing once. These data were also reused for a study on T cells expressing NK-cell markers. As reported in that work: Generation of TCR beta cDNA was performed by 5'RACE template switching incorporating UMIs.

Specimen: PBMCs from blood, collected on the day of vaccination. The receptors shown here come from a man aged 50-60 years who received an inactivated influenza vaccine.

This clonotype was seen just once. The chain couples TRBV30 to TRBJ2-1; the match to TRBD1 covers 7 bases. Looked up from germline, CDR1 is GTSNPN and CDR2 is SVGIG (reference sequence). V gave up 8 bases and J gave up 0 bases; unmatched junction bases: 7. This CDR3 is built from 14 residues. The CDR3 sequence: CAGNDRVSYNEQFF. CDR3 bases: TGTGCCGGCAATGACAGGGTCTCCTACAATGAGCAGTTCTTC. Using reference TRBV30 and TRBJ2-1 for the parts outside the CDR3, the full variable domain is SQTIHQWPATLVQPVGSPLSLECTVEGTSNPNLYWYRQAAGRGLQLLFYSVGIGQISSEVPQNLSASRPQDRQFILSSKKLLLSDSGFYLCAGNDRVSYNEQFFGPGTRLTVL.

The chain employs TRBV10-3 and TRBJ2-1, with 11 bases aligning to TRBD2. This CDR3 has 15 residues. Losses at the gene ends were 6 bases for V and 6 bases for J; bases not matched to a gene: 7. Germline loops: CDR1 ENHRY, CDR2 SYGVKD. The CDR3 DNA reads TGTGCCATCAGCCCCACTAGCGGGAGCCGCAATGAGCAGTTCTTC. This codes for CAISPTSGSRNEQFF.

The chain recombines TRBV4-2 with TRBJ1-1, with D tentatively TRBD1 (6 bases). Germline assignment: CDR1 LGHNA and CDR2 YNFKEQ. V was trimmed by 4 bases and J by 6 bases, leaving 12 bases between them. The CDR3 length is 13 residues. CDR3 in amino acids: CASSPTGYPEAFF. The CDR3 bases are TGTGCCAGCAGCCCTACAGGGTACCCTGAAGCTTTCTTT.

The chain recombines TRBV28 with TRBJ2-1; 7 positions agree with TRBD2. With 2 bases clipped from V and 0 bases from J, the junction kept 13 bases outside the gene matches. This CDR3 has 19 residues. CDR1 and CDR2 (germline): MDHEN, SYDVKM. For the CDR3, the DNA is TGTGCCAGCAGTTTAACTTCTAGCGCCTGGGGGGGCTCCTACAATGAGCAGTTCTTC. Translation: CASSLTSSAWGGSYNEQFF.

The V call is TRBV4-3, the J call TRBJ2-7; 11 positions match TRBD2. This CDR3 is 17 amino acids long. Germline assignment: CDR1 LGHNA and CDR2 YSLEER. The junction had 5 bases not matched to a gene; V was cut back by 0 bases and J by 1 base. CDR3 amino acids: CASSQEPGTSGSYEQYF. The CDR3 DNA reads TGCGCCAGCAGCCAAGAACCCGGGACTAGCGGATCCTACGAGCAGTACTTC.

The sample holds a few counts of this clonotype. This chain links TRBV20-1 with TRBJ2-7, with TRBD1 matching over 10 bases. The germline CDR1 and CDR2 sequences are DFQATT and SNEGSKA (reference sequence). V dropped 3 bases and J dropped 1; count of bases not matched to a gene: 18. The length of the CDR3 is 19 residues. CDR3 in DNA: TGCAGTGCTAGTACAACCGGGACAGGGGTCCCCGGGAGGTCCTACGAGCAGTACTTC. This translates into CSASTTGTGVPGRSYEQYF.

The chain is built from TRBV5-1 and TRBJ1-2; 7 bases are a match to TRBD1. Germline trimming cut 3 bases from V and 0 bases from J; bases unmatched to any gene: 8. The CDR3 consists of 16 residues. Germline V gives CDR1 SGHRS, CDR2 YFSETQ. CDR3 region: CASSYRQGGANYGYTF. In nucleotides, the CDR3 is TGCGCCAGCAGCTACCGACAGGGAGGGGCTAACTATGGCTACACCTTC. The entire variable domain, with the rest obtained from reference TRBV5-1 and TRBJ1-2, is as follows: KAGVTQTPRYLIKTRGQQVTLSCSPISGHRSVSWYQQTPGQGLQFLFEYFSETQRNKGNFPGRFSGRQFSNSRSEMNVSTLELGDSALYLCASSYRQGGANYGYTFGSGTRLTVV.

The genes are TRBV3-1 and TRBJ2-1, with TRBD2 matching 9 bases. The junction had 13 bases not matched to a gene; V was cut back by 8 bases and J by 8 bases. The CDR3 contains 15 residues. Germline V gene lookup returns CDR1 LGHDT and CDR2 YNNKEL (reference sequence). CDR3 in amino acids: CASDYGAGGPYEQFF. In DNA form, the CDR3 reads TGTGCCAGCGATTACGGGGCGGGGGGGCCCTATGAGCAGTTCTTC.

This clonotype showed up many times. The rearrangement links TRBV4-1 to TRBJ2-7, with 7 bases aligning to TRBD1. The CDR3 runs 16 residues. V shed 3 bases and J 2 bases; nucleotides not matched to a gene: 10. Germline values: CDR1 MGHRA, CDR2 YSYEKL. The CDR3 nucleotides read TGCGCCAGCAGCCAGCCCTTTGGGGACAGCACCTACGAGCAGTACTTC. As protein: CASSQPFGDSTYEQYF.

This clonotype was seen a handful of times. This chain uses TRBV25-1 with TRBJ2-7; 9 bases are shared with TRBD1. This CDR3 spans 15 amino acids. V was clipped by 6 bases and J by 3 bases; unmatched bases: 9. Per germline, CDR1 MGHDK and CDR2 SYGVNS. The CDR3 region has the DNA TGTGCCAGCAGCCCCCCGGGACAGGGCATCTACGAGCAGTACTTC. Protein: CASSPPGQGIYEQYF.

The V gene is TRBV20-1, the J gene TRBJ2-5; TRBD1 matches at 7 bases. The CDR3 has 15 residues. The ends lost 3 bases at V and 5 bases at J; junction bases unmatched: 12. Per germline, CDR1 DFQATT and CDR2 SNEGSKA (reference sequence). This CDR3 reads CSASRTLGRGETQYF. As DNA, the CDR3 is TGCAGTGCTAGTCGGACACTCGGCAGGGGGGAGACCCAGTACTTC.

V and J are TRBV9 and TRBJ1-2, with D uncertain. CDR1 SGDLS and CDR2 YYNGEE come from the germline V gene. V dropped 0 bases and J dropped 4 bases, with 16 bases sitting between them. There are 16 residues in the CDR3. CDR3 sequence (DNA): TGTGCCAGCAGCGTAGGAGGAGGACCGCAGGCCTATGGCTACACCTTC. Amino acids: CASSVGGGPQAYGYTF.

The V and J genes are TRBV12-3 or TRBV12-4 and TRBJ2-6; D gene unclear. The length of the CDR3 is 15 residues. V shed 2 bases and J shed 0 bases, with 5 bases lying between them. CDR3 region: CASSLMHSGANVLTF. DNA for the CDR3: TGTGCCAGCAGTTTAATGCACTCTGGGGCCAACGTCCTGACTTTC.

This clonotype was observed a handful of times. This rearrangement joins TRBV7-9 to TRBJ2-6; D may match TRBD1 or TRBD2 (5 bases each). CDR1 SEHNR and CDR2 FQNEAQ come from the germline V gene (reference sequence). The CDR3 totals 17 residues. V lost 2 bases to trimming and J lost 3 bases, with 14 bases between them. The chain's CDR3 is CASSLFKGTSGANVLTF. CDR3 nucleotide sequence: TGTGCCAGCAGCTTATTCAAGGGGACCAGTGGGGCCAACGTCCTGACTTTC. Based on the CDR3 plus reference TRBV7-9 and TRBJ2-6, the full variable domain is DTGVSQNPRHKITKRGQNVTFRCDPISEHNRLYWYRQTLGQGPEFLTYFQNEAQLEKSRLLSDRFSAERPKGSFSTLEIQRTEQGDSAMYLCASSLFKGTSGANVLTFGAGSRLTVL.

Concerning this clonotype: At one of its ends the junction is not consistent with the germline gene, which may arise from a read error. The CDR3 is CASTSGGTTSTDTEYF. In DNA form, the CDR3 reads TGCGCCAGCACTAGCGGGGGGACAACTAGCACAGATACGGAGTATTTT. The genes are TRBV5-1 and TRBJ2-3; 11 bases agree with TRBD2. Germline CDR1 SGHRS, CDR2 YFSETQ. CDR3 length equals 16 residues.

The chain combines TRBV7-2 with TRBJ2-7; 11 bases line up with TRBD1. V lost 5 bases to trimming and J lost 4 bases; unmatched junction nucleotides: 10. The length of the CDR3 is 16 residues. Per germline, CDR1 SGHTA and CDR2 FQGNSA. The CDR3 bases are TGTGCCAGCAGCCGATCCCCGGACAGGGGGCTTTACGAGCAGTACTTC. Its protein is CASSRSPDRGLYEQYF.

The rearrangement links TRBV20-1 to TRBJ2-5, with 7 bases that match TRBD1. Germline loops: CDR1 DFQATT, CDR2 SNEGSKA (reference sequence). This CDR3 has 15 amino acids. With V trimmed by 2 bases and J by 4 bases, 10 bases remained unmatched. CDR3 sequence reads: CSARPYDRVGETQYF. Here the CDR3 DNA reads TGCAGTGCTAGACCTTACGACAGGGTTGGAGAGACCCAGTACTTC.

The J gene is TRBJ2-7, the V gene TRBV5-6, with no clear D. This CDR3 contains 13 residues. Germline V gene data show CDR1 as SGHDT and CDR2 as YYEEEE. Trimming left V 0 bases short and J 6 bases short, with 10 bases between. The CDR3 protein is CASSLATPGEQYF. In DNA, the CDR3 is TGTGCCAGCAGCTTGGCTACACCGGGCGAGCAGTACTTC.

In this sample, this clonotype turned up a few times. The rearrangement links TRBV5-1 to TRBJ1-6; D possibly corresponds to TRBD1 (5 bases). The V and J ends lost 4 bases and 0 bases respectively, with 14 bases between them. The CDR3 is 17 residues long. The V gene's germline CDR1 is SGHRS and CDR2 YFSETQ. As DNA, the CDR3 is TGCGCCAGCAGCACGGGGCGCCTCGGCTCCTATAATTCACCCCTCCACTTT. It encodes CASSTGRLGSYNSPLHF. Combining the CDR3 with reference TRBV5-1 and TRBJ1-6 gives the whole variable domain KAGVTQTPRYLIKTRGQQVTLSCSPISGHRSVSWYQQTPGQGLQFLFEYFSETQRNKGNFPGRFSGRQFSNSRSEMNVSTLELGDSALYLCASSTGRLGSYNSPLHFGNGTRLTVT.

The rearrangement joins TRBV12-3 or TRBV12-4 to TRBJ2-6, with D hard to call. V lost 6 bases, J lost 1 base, and 7 bases lay in between. The CDR3 covers 14 residues. The DNA for the CDR3 is TGTGCCAGCAGCCAAAAGTCTGGGGCCAACGTCCTGACTTTC. Protein sequence: CASSQKSGANVLTF.

The sample holds a few counts of this clonotype. The chain links TRBV20-1 to TRBJ2-1, with 9 bases lining up with TRBD1. In germline, CDR1 is DFQATT, CDR2 SNEGSKA (reference sequence). Losses at the gene ends were 6 bases for V and 2 bases for J; bases not matched to a gene: 8. The CDR3 covers 15 residues. The CDR3, as DNA: TGCAGTGCGGGACACAGGGGGCGAACCTACAATGAGCAGTTCTTC. Its protein product is CSAGHRGRTYNEQFF.

The chain is built from TRBV5-1 and TRBJ2-2, with TRBD1 identical over 11 bases. Trimming at V came to 2 bases and at J to 5 bases, leaving 11 bases not matched to a gene. The CDR3 is 18 residues long. Germline V gives CDR1 SGHRS, CDR2 YFSETQ. CDR3 sequence: CASSFYVSGTGGTGELFF. In DNA form, the CDR3 reads TGCGCCAGCAGCTTTTACGTATCCGGGACAGGGGGAACCGGGGAGCTGTTTTTT.

There are many counts of this clonotype. The rearrangement uses TRBV20-1 and TRBJ2-1; no firm D call. Germline CDR1 and CDR2: DFQATT and SNEGSKA (reference sequence). CDR3 size: 12 residues. V was cut by 0 bases and J by 4 bases, with 4 bases left in between. For the CDR3, the DNA is TGCAGTGCTAGAGAAAGATACAATGAGCAGTTCTTC. This codes for CSARERYNEQFF.

V and J are TRBV7-3 and TRBJ2-1, with 7 bases aligning to TRBD2. J was trimmed by 2 bases and V by 2 bases; bases with no gene match: 3. Germline CDR1 SGHTA, CDR2 FQGTGA. The CDR3 runs 15 residues. The DNA of the CDR3 is TGTGCCAGCAGCTTATGGGAGGGCCCCTACAATGAGCAGTTCTTC. Protein product: CASSLWEGPYNEQFF.

The sample holds a few counts of this clonotype. The chain is built from TRBV24-1 and TRBJ2-7; no firm D call. CDR3 size: 14 residues. The germline V and J ends were trimmed by 3 bases and 2 bases, with 10 bases remaining between them. Germline V gene lookup returns CDR1 KGHDR and CDR2 SFDVKD. Here the CDR3 reads CATSDPATPYEQYF. For the CDR3, the DNA is TGTGCCACCAGTGATCCCGCGACGCCCTACGAGCAGTACTTC.

This clonotype was observed a few times. V is TRBV7-2 and J is TRBJ2-1; a possible D gene is TRBD2 (5 bases). V lost 1 base and J lost 7, with 14 bases in between. The CDR3 is 15 residues long. Looked up from germline, CDR1 is SGHTA and CDR2 is FQGNSA. The CDR3 bases are TGTGCCAGCAGCTTAGACCTTAGGTGGGAGAATGAGCAGTTCTTC. Protein product: CASSLDLRWENEQFF.

V usage is TRBV5-1 and J usage is TRBJ2-7; 10 bases agree with TRBD1. The CDR3 loop spans 13 amino acids. From germline, CDR1 is SGHRS and CDR2 YFSETQ. V was pared by 5 bases and J by 6 bases, with 5 bases of the junction left unmatched. CDR3 protein: CASRRQGAFEQYF. Written as DNA, the CDR3 is TGCGCCAGCAGAAGACAGGGGGCGTTCGAGCAGTACTTC.

The J gene is TRBJ2-1, the V gene TRBV5-1; 8 bases are shared with TRBD2. Per germline, CDR1 SGHRS and CDR2 YFSETQ. The CDR3 loop spans 16 amino acids. V lost 0 bases and J lost 11; bases outside the gene matches: 13. The CDR3: CASSLGLQRELRKQFF. The DNA for the CDR3 is TGCGCCAGCAGCTTGGGACTTCAGCGGGAGTTACGAAAGCAGTTCTTC.

The V call is TRBV4-3, the J call TRBJ2-7, with a tentative D call TRBD1 (6 bases). The V and J ends lost 3 bases and 0 bases respectively, with 12 bases between them. Germline assignment: CDR1 LGHNA and CDR2 YSLEER. The CDR3 covers 15 residues. The CDR3 coding sequence is TGCGCCAGCAGCCACGGGACATTAAGCTCCTACGAGCAGTACTTC. Its translation: CASSHGTLSSYEQYF.

This chain connects TRBV28 to TRBJ2-5, with TRBD1 identical over 8 bases. V gave up 8 bases and J gave up 4 bases; unmatched junction bases: 12. The V gene's germline CDR1 is MDHEN and CDR2 SYDVKM. The CDR3 is 15 residues long. As DNA, the CDR3 is TGTGCCAGCGGCTGCACAGGGGGGTGGACAGAGACCCAGTACTTC. It translates to CASGCTGGWTETQYF.